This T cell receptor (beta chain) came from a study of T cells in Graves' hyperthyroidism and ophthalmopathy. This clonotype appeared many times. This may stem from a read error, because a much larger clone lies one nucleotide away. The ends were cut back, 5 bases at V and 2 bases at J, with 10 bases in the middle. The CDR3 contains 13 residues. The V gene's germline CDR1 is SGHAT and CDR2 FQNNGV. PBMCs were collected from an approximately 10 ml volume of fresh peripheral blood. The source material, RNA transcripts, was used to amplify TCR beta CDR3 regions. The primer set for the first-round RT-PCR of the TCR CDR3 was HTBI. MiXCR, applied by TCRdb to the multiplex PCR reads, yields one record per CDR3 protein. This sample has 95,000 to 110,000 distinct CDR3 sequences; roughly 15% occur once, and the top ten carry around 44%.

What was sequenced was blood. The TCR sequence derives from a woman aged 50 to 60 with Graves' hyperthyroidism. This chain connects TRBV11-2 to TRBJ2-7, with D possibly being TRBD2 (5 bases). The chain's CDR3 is CASSEVGTYEQYF. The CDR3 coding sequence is TGTGCCAGCAGCGAAGTCGGGACCTACGAGCAGTACTTC.